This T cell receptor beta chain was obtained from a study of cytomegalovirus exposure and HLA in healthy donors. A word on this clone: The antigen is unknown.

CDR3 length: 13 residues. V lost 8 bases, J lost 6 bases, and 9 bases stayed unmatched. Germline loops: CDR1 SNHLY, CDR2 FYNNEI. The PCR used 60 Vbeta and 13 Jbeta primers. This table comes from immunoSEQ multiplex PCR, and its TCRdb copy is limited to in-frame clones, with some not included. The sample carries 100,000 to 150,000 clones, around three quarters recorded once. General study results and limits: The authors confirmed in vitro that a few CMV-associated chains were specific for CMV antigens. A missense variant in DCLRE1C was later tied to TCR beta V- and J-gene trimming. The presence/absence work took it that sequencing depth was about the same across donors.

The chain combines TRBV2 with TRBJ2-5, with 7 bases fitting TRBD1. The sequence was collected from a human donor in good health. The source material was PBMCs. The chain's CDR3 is CASLDRPGQTQYF. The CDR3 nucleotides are TGTGCCAGCTTGGACAGGCCGGGGCAGACCCAGTACTTC.